The source of this TCR beta chain is a study of monozygotic twins with inflammatory bowel disease. Study observations and caveats: Separate T cell subtypes could not be resolved from one another.

Details on this clonotype: Its antigen is unidentified.

Skipping T cell sorting, the study isolated total RNA directly from whole blood. Template-switch reactions added UMIs with a 6-nucleotide sample barcode. TCRdb re-called the 5' RACE reads, yielding one record per CDR3 amino acid sequence without DNA. This listing includes roughly 100,000 distinct CDR3 sequences. The sequenced sample was blood. The TCR sequence derives from a human donor with ulcerative colitis or Crohn's disease, or a healthy co-twin of an affected twin (not recorded which).

CDR3 in amino acids: CASSLAKKWTSGSSYEQYF. The chain combines TRBV5-1 with TRBJ2-7; with no DNA, the TCRdb D assignment of TRBD2 cannot be verified. The germline V gene encodes CDR1 SGHRS and CDR2 YFSETQ. CDR3 length: 19 amino acids.